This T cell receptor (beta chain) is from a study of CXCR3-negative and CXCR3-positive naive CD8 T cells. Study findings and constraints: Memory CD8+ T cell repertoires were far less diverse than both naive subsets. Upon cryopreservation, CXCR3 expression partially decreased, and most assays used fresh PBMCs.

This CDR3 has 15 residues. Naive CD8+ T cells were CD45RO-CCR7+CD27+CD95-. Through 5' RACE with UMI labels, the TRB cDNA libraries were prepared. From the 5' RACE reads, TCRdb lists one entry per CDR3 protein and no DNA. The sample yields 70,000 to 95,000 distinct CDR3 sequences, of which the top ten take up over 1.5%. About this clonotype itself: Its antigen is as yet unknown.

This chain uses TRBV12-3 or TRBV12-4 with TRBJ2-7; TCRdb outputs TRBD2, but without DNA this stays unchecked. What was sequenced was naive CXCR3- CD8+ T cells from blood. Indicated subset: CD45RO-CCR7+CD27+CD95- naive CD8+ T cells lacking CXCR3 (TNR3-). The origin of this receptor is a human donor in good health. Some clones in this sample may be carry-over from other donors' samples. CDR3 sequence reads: CASSPWTSSRYEQYF.